This T cell receptor (beta chain) was recorded in a study of cytotoxic CD8 clonotypes in ibrutinib-treated CLL. Whole-study context: Response samples were taken after a median of approximately 13 months on treatment, range 6 to 36.

Here immunoSEQ multiplex PCR was the method, and the copy in TCRdb shows in-frame clones only, minus some. In the table there are over 250,000 clones, 76% of which are singletons. For TCR beta libraries, around 2 micrograms of genomic DNA were obtained from cryopreserved PBMCs. In the case of this clone: Its antigen is currently unknown.

General study points: Contraction or stability on treatment was seen for public clonotypes, which were uncommon.

Deletions cut 6 bases from V and 0 bases from J, with 2 bases between. CDR1 and CDR2 from the germline V gene are MDHEN and SYDVKM. The CDR3 has 11 amino acids. The starting material was PBMCs, obtained at disease progression, from a patient treated with ibrutinib. The TCR comes from a human donor with chronic lymphocytic leukemia. The rearrangement joins TRBV28 to TRBJ1-1; D gene uncertain. CDR3 DNA: TGTGCCAGCAGCGTGAACACTGAAGCTTTCTTT. This encodes CASSVNTEAFF. The variable domain in full, with the rest retrieved from reference TRBV28 and TRBJ1-1, is DVKVTQSSRYLVKRTGEKVFLECVQDMDHENMFWYRQDPGLGLRLIYFSYDVKMKEKGDIPEGYSVSREKKERFSLILESASTNQTSMYLCASSVNTEAFFGQGTRLTVV.